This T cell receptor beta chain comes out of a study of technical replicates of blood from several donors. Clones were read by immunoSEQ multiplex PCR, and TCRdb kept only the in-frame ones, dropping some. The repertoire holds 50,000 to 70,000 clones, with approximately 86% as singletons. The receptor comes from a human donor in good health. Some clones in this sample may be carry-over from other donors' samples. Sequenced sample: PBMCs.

CDR3 sequence reads: CASTLTGGTEAFF. As DNA, the CDR3 is TGTGCCAGCACCCTAACGGGAGGAACTGAAGCTTTCTTT. J is TRBJ1-1 and V is TRBV2, with D unclear. With 7 bases removed from V and 5 bases from J, the gap between germline ends came to 14 bases. The V gene's germline CDR1 is SNHLY and CDR2 FYNNEI. The CDR3 contains 13 residues.